The table lists the clone carrying this T cell receptor (beta chain) with a few counts. Antigen: not known. Every sampled donor was Caucasian and healthy. This sample was included in a study of identical twins. Study outcomes and limitations: Zero-insertion findings could be partly confounded by invariant cells (MAIT and iNKT cells).

The CDR3 is 11 residues long. The V gene's germline CDR1 is SEHNR and CDR2 FQNEAQ (reference sequence). Between the trimmed V and J ends, which lost 4 bases and 5 bases, there was a span of 5 bases. TCRdb itself ran the 5' RACE reads through MiXCR, one entry per CDR3 protein. Seen here are a few hundred thousand distinct CDR3 sequences, about 16% observed once, and the top ten hold 0.35% to 0.45%. A further study also used this sample, focusing on yellow fever vaccine responses in identical twins. As that study records: Twins' vaccine T cell response reportedly gave the appearance of partial convergence and partial personalization.

This sequence originates from a woman between 18 and 29 years old in good health. Sample: CD4+ T cells sorted from blood. V usage is TRBV7-9 and J usage is TRBJ2-5, with unresolved D. CDR3 sequence reads: CASSSWETQYF. As DNA, the CDR3 is TGTGCCAGCAGCTCCTGGGAGACCCAGTACTTC.